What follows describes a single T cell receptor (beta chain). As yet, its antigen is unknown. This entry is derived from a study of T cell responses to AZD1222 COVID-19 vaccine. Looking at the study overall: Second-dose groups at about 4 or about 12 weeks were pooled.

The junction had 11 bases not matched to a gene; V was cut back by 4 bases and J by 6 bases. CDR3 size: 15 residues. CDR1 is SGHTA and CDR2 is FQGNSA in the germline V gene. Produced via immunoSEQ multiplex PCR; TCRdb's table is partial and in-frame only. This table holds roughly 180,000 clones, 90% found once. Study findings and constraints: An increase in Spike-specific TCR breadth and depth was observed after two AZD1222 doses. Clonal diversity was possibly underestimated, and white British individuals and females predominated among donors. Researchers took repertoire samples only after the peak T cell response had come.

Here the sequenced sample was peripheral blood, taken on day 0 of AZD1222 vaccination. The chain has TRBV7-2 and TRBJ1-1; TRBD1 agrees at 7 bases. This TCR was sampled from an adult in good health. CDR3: CASSSARQGGPEAFF. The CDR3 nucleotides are TGTGCCAGCAGCTCAGCGAGACAGGGCGGCCCTGAAGCTTTCTTT.